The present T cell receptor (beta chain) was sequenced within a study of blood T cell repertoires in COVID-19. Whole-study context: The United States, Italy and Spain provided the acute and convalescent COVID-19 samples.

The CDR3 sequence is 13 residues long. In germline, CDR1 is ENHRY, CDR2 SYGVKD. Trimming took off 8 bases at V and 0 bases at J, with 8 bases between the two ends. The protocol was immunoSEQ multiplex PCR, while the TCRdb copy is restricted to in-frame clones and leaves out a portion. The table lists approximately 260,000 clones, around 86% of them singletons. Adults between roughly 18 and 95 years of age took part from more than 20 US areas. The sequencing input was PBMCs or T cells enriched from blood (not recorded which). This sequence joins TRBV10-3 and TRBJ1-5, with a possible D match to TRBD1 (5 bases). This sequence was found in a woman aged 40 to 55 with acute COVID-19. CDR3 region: CAIQRGSNQPQHF. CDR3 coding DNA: TGTGCCATCCAAAGGGGTAGCAATCAGCCCCAGCATTTT.